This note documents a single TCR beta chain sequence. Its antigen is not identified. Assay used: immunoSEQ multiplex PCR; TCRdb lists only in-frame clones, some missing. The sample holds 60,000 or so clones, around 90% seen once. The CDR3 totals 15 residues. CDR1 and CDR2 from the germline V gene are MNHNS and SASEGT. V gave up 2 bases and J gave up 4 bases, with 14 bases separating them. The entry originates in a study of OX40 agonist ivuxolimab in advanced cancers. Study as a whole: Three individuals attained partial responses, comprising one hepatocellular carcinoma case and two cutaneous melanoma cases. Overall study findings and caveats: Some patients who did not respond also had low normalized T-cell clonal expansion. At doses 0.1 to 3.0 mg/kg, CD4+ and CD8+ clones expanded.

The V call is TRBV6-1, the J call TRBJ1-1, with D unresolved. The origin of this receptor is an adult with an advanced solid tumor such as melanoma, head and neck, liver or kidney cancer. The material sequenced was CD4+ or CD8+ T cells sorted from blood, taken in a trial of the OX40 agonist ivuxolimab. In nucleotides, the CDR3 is TGTGCCAGCAGTGAAAATCCCCCCCGAGGCACTGAAGCTTTCTTT. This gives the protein CASSENPPRGTEAFF.